The T cell receptor beta chain described here comes from a study of shared clonotypes between healthy human individuals. About the research overall: Per donor, three plates held CD4 naive cells, three held CD4 memory, two held CD8 naive and one held CD8 memory. Regarding the study as a whole: Collection of samples was limited to blood; tissue repertoires likely differ. Richness estimates generally favored naive over memory subsets.

With respect to this clone: The antigen remains unidentified.

Clones were read by immunoSEQ multiplex PCR, and TCRdb kept only the in-frame ones, dropping some. The table records about 380,000 clones, approximately 96% of them present only once. Every donor was a Caucasian adult from Nashville, Tennessee. The germline V gene has CDR1 MDHEN and CDR2 SYDVKM. CDR3 length: 17 residues. V lost 2 bases to trimming and J lost 3 bases; unmatched junction nucleotides: 10. This chain connects TRBV28 to TRBJ2-3; 8 bases fit TRBD2. This clonotype was obtained from a man aged 30-40 years in good health. Sequencing input: memory CD8+ T cells sorted from blood. The subset here: CD45RO+ cells pooled with CCR7-negative TemRA cells. CDR3 residues: CASSLLSLAGLTDTQYF. CDR3 nucleotide sequence: TGTGCCAGCAGTTTACTTTCCCTAGCGGGTCTGACAGATACGCAGTATTTT.